Below are 16 T cell receptor beta chains sequenced from a single sample in a study of cytomegalovirus exposure and HLA in healthy donors. The PCR ran on 60 Vbeta and 13 Jbeta primers. Only in-frame clones appear in the TCRdb table, and some are missing; sequencing was by immunoSEQ multiplex PCR. Found here are about 190,000 clones, roughly three quarters of them singletons; the top ten hold 1.6%. Specimen: PBMCs. The receptors stem from a woman aged 18-30 years in good health and CMV-seronegative.

This chain uses TRBV4-1 with TRBJ2-7; 7 positions agree with TRBD1. Germline V lookup: CDR1 MGHRA, CDR2 YSYEKL. Trimming cost V 3 bases and J 10 bases; bases outside gene matches: 12. This CDR3 has 14 residues. CDR3 sequence reads: CASSQPDREDQQYF. The CDR3 nucleotides are TGCGCCAGCAGCCAGCCCGACAGGGAAGATCAACAGTACTTC.

Note on this clone: The sample has other DNA sequences that encode this CDR3 too. Written as DNA, the CDR3 is TGCGCCAGCAGCTTGACGCTAGCGGGAAACAATGAGCAGTTCTTC. Amino acid sequence: CASSLTLAGNNEQFF. The V and J genes are TRBV5-1 and TRBJ2-1; TRBD2 matches 9 bases. J gave up 5 bases and V 1 base, and 4 bases lay outside the gene matches. CDR1 and CDR2 (germline): SGHRS, YFSETQ. There are 15 residues in the CDR3. Full variable domain (remainder filled in from reference TRBV5-1 and TRBJ2-1): KAGVTQTPRYLIKTRGQQVTLSCSPISGHRSVSWYQQTPGQGLQFLFEYFSETQRNKGNFPGRFSGRQFSNSRSEMNVSTLELGDSALYLCASSLTLAGNNEQFFGPGTRLTVL.

The gene calls are TRBV6-1 and TRBJ2-5; D is perhaps TRBD1 (7 bases). Trimming cost V 2 bases and J 11 bases, with 15 bases left between them. Per germline, CDR1 MNHNS and CDR2 SASEGT. The CDR3 is 13 amino acids. The CDR3 spells CASSEQGVGGQYF. CDR3 nucleotide sequence: TGTGCCAGCAGTGAACAGGGGGTAGGGGGGCAGTACTTC.

The chain combines TRBV5-1 with TRBJ2-7; 9 nucleotides line up with TRBD1. Germline CDR1 and CDR2: SGHRS and YFSETQ. Trimming cost V 0 bases and J 3 bases; bases outside gene matches: 1. The CDR3 covers 14 residues. Here the CDR3 reads CASSLDRGLYEQYF. The CDR3 region has the DNA TGCGCCAGCAGCTTGGACAGGGGGCTCTACGAGCAGTACTTC.

The V gene is TRBV7-9, the J gene TRBJ2-3; the match to TRBD1 covers 11 bases. J was trimmed by 5 bases and V by 3 bases; bases with no gene match: 7. The germline V gene has CDR1 SEHNR and CDR2 FQNEAQ (reference sequence). The CDR3 length is 16 residues. The CDR3 nucleotides are TGTGCCAGCAGCTTGAGAGGACAGGGGGCTGGAGATACGCAGTATTTT. Translated, it gives CASSLRGQGAGDTQYF.

J is TRBJ2-5 and V is TRBV15; D gene unclear. Germline V gene sequence: CDR1 LNHNV, CDR2 YYDKDF (reference sequence). The CDR3 spans 15 residues. Trimming took 0 bases from V and 7 from J, leaving 15 bases between them. In DNA, the CDR3 is TGTGCCACCAGCAGAGATATTCGGGTTGTAGGGACCCAGTACTTC. Residues: CATSRDIRVVGTQYF. The full variable domain, rest sourced from reference TRBV15 and TRBJ2-5, is DAMVIQNPRYQVTQFGKPVTLSCSQTLNHNVMYWYQQKSSQAPKLLFHYYDKDFNNEADTPDNFQSRRPNTSFCFLDIRSPGLGDTAMYLCATSRDIRVVGTQYFGPGTRLLVL.

CDR3 region: CASSSLSGTGGYTF. CDR3 nucleotides: TGTGCCAGCAGCTCACTATCCGGGACAGGAGGCTACACCTTC. This chain connects TRBV7-2 to TRBJ1-2; 8 bases fit TRBD1. Germline CDR1 reads SGHTA; CDR2 reads FQGNSA. This CDR3 contains 14 residues. The trim removed 4 bases at V and 8 bases at J, leaving 9 bases unmatched.

The rearrangement joins TRBV19 to TRBJ1-1, with TRBD1 matching over 9 bases. The CDR3 extends over 15 amino acids. V was clipped by 4 bases and J by 1 base; unmatched bases: 4. Germline CDR1 LNHDA, CDR2 SQIVND (reference sequence). The CDR3 bases are TGTGCCAGTAGTAGAACGGACAGGGGGAACACTGAAGCTTTCTTT. Amino acid sequence: CASSRTDRGNTEAFF.

The CDR3 bases are TGTGCCAGCACCCCCAGGGGAGGGTCCGAGAACACTGAAGCTTTCTTT. Amino acid sequence: CASTPRGGSENTEAFF. The chain uses TRBV28 and TRBJ1-1; a possible D gene is TRBD1 (6 bases). CDR3 size: 16 residues. Germline CDR1 and CDR2: MDHEN and SYDVKM. Trimming stripped 7 bases from V and 1 base from J, with 19 bases between.

The V and J genes are TRBV4-2 and TRBJ2-1; 12 nucleotides align to TRBD2. CDR3 length: 17 residues. Germline V gives CDR1 LGHNA, CDR2 YNFKEQ. V trimming: 0 bases; J trimming: 12 bases; junction bases outside the gene matches: 12. CDR3 region: CASSQDRSLAGGPRQFF. The CDR3 nucleotides are TGTGCCAGCAGCCAAGATAGGAGCCTAGCGGGAGGGCCGCGGCAGTTCTTC.

There are a few counts of this clone. The V and J genes are TRBV6-6 and TRBJ1-1; 7 bases are a match to TRBD1. Germline trimming cut 8 bases from V and 6 bases from J; bases unmatched to any gene: 12. The CDR3 covers 14 residues. CDR1 is MNHNY and CDR2 is SVGAGI in the germline V gene (reference sequence). The CDR3: CASGGGQPGAEAFF. As DNA, the CDR3 is TGTGCCAGCGGAGGGGGCCAACCGGGCGCTGAAGCTTTCTTT.

The genes are TRBV15 and TRBJ1-5; no firm D call. CDR1 is LNHNV and CDR2 is YYDKDF in the germline V gene (reference sequence). Trimming took off 5 bases at V and 5 bases at J, with 7 bases between the two ends. The CDR3 is 12 amino acids. The DNA for the CDR3 is TGTGCCACCAGCTTATACTATCAGCCCCAGCATTTT. Amino acids: CATSLYYQPQHF.

This clone was seen only a few times. The chain combines TRBV28 with TRBJ1-4; TRBD1 might be the D (5 bases). Germline V gene sequence: CDR1 MDHEN, CDR2 SYDVKM. Deletions cut 5 bases from V and 10 bases from J, with 14 bases between. The CDR3 length is 13 residues. The CDR3 here is CASSATGVVKLFF. The CDR3 DNA follows: TGTGCCAGCAGTGCGACGGGGGTCGTAAAACTGTTTTTT.

For the CDR3, the DNA is TGTGCCAGCAGCTTGTCGAGGAGCTCCTACGAGCAGTACTTC. Translated, it gives CASSLSRSSYEQYF. J is TRBJ2-7 and V is TRBV7-2, with unresolved D. Germline CDR1 reads SGHTA; CDR2 reads FQGNSA. V gave up 3 bases and J gave up 0 bases, with 9 bases separating them. The CDR3 has 14 amino acids.

The chain recombines TRBV25-1 with TRBJ2-5; TRBD2 agrees at 8 bases. CDR1 and CDR2 from the germline V gene are MGHDK and SYGVNS. CDR3 length: 16 residues. The V segment lost 4 bases and the J segment 2 bases; nucleotides outside the gene matches: 9. The CDR3 DNA sequence: TGTGCCAGCAGTGTTTTGTCTAGCGGGTTTCAAGAGACCCAGTACTTC. It yields the protein CASSVLSSGFQETQYF. Based on the CDR3 plus reference TRBV25-1 and TRBJ2-5, the full variable domain is EADIYQTPRYLVIGTGKKITLECSQTMGHDKMYWYQQDPGMELHLIHYSYGVNSTEKGDLSSESTVSRIRTEHFPLTLESARPSHTSQYLCASSVLSSGFQETQYFGPGTRLLVL.

Concerning this clone: The sample contains more than one DNA sequence encoding this CDR3. This rearrangement joins TRBV5-1 to TRBJ2-1, with D tentatively TRBD1 (5 bases). The CDR3 is 15 residues long. Germline lookup yields CDR1 SGHRS and CDR2 YFSETQ. The germline V and J ends were trimmed by 2 bases and 4 bases, with 13 bases remaining between them. CDR3 region: CASSLGQGRYNEQFF. CDR3 bases: TGCGCCAGCAGCTTAGGCCAGGGAAGGTACAATGAGCAGTTCTTC.